The entry below gives a single TCR beta chain sequence along with its context. This clone was picked up a small number of times. Its antigen has not been determined. Qualities for individual bases were not recorded, and no much larger clone is one base off. The data stem from a study of beta chain features in type 1 diabetes (dated by TCRdb to between 2018 and 2020). Regarding the complete study: No differences in mean age, gender distribution, total cell number or subset yield were found between patients and healthy donors. The study compared TCRB repertoires of sorted circulating CD4+ T cell subsets between recently diagnosed type 1 diabetes patients and matched healthy donors. A total of 90 million to 140 million sorted cells were examined across all samples, and RNA yield correlated strongly with the number of cells per subset. Naive and central memory subsets were obtained from all 30 or so donors, but regulatory and stem cell-like memory subsets were isolated from only 8 patients and roughly 8 healthy donors. The study at large found these results: Shorter templates might be favored by PCR, yet because patient and control samples were amplified and corrected together, any such skew would affect both groups equally. Naive, central memory and regulatory TCRB repertoires appeared more similar among patients than among healthy donors. Type 1 diabetes patients showed a moderate but significant shortening of TCRB CDR3 length in all four CD4+ subsets. Because the HLA sub-analyses included only small numbers of individuals, any influence of HLA type on TCRB rearrangement was left unresolved. Patients with type 1 diabetes made fewer insertions and deleted more nucleotides at VDJ recombination sites, implying thymic rearrangement abnormalities. Sequencing cDNA rather than genomic DNA could over-represent highly expressing activated cells, although activation and CD3 levels did not differ between groups.

The entire amount of isolated RNA was reverse transcribed using the High Capacity cDNA Reverse Transcription Kit, so the sequenced TCRB transcripts were expressed ones. Deep immunoSEQ sequencing was performed on naive, central memory and regulatory T cell samples, with an average of roughly 3.5 million total reads per sample. Sorted cells were lysed in RLT buffer and RNA was extracted with DNase-treated RNeasy Micro or Mini kits, depending on cell number. Each cell subset was processed separately to prevent cross-contamination, with patient and healthy donor samples processed together. Using the immunoSEQ multiplex PCR, TCRB sequences were amplified from cDNA into 87-bp fragments spanning the CDR3 region. Amplicons were sequenced on the Illumina HiSeq platform. The study's own analysis went as follows. Synthetic template baselines were used to correct PCR bias computationally, reads within Hamming distance 2 were collapsed together, and singletons that could not be merged were discarded. Reads were aligned to IMGT to assign V, D and J genes, CDR3 length, and insertions or deletions at six rearrangement sites. Within each subset, clonotype counts were normalized to sorted cell number, and only after that were true diversity and Gini coefficients computed with the tcR R package. The overlap coefficient, calculated on TCRB nucleotide sequences, was used to quantify repertoire sharing. TCRdb took this table from immuneACCESS and kept in-frame rearrangements with V and J called. Such tables lack part of the clones; where checked against another copy, unresolved V genes explain under half of the gap, and the rest is unexplained. That table furnishes V, J and clone size, whereas the DNA furnished D and trimming. In all, the sample holds 100,000 to 150,000 clones, and 7.5% to 9.5% of those were seen once. Over 0.6% of the sample is taken by the ten largest.

CDR1 and CDR2 are read off the germline V gene as MGHRA and YSYEKL. The junction shows trimming of 2 bases on V and 2 bases on J, plus 13 bases between the germline ends. The CDR3, cysteine through phenylalanine, is 15 amino acids long. Here the CDR3 DNA is all that survives: 45 bases in frame from base 1. A single peripheral blood draw of around 100 mL on average was collected from each donor into heparinised tubes. Naive, central memory, regulatory and stem cell-like memory CD4+ T cells were sorted on a BD FACSAria II using a panel including CD45RO, CCR7, CD25, CD127, CD95 and CD27. Every sorted population had a purity above 95%. PBMCs were isolated immediately by Lymphoprep density gradient centrifugation and stained directly without culture. Samples were stained and sorted in pairs, with one healthy donor and one patient per experiment, so that batch effects were minimized.

The material sequenced was central memory CD4+ T cells from blood. The rearranged chain carries TRBV4-1 and TRBJ2-7; TRBD2 might be the D gene, on 6 matching bases. The TCR originated in a man under 40 with type 1 diabetes. The bases read TGCGCCAGCAGCCAATCCGGGAGTAGTGCCTACGAGCAGTACTTC. Its protein reads: CASSQSGSSAYEQYF.